These T cell receptor beta chains were read from a single sample in a study of control samples from healthy donors and cancer patients. Sequencing used immunoSEQ multiplex PCR; TCRdb keeps in-frame clones, though not all of them. Of around 100,000 clones in the sample, approximately 86% were seen once. Sequenced input: blood. These receptors were taken from a man aged 25-45 years in good health. Each CDR3 is given with its conserved first and last residue. D genes are given only for firm matches. Clone size, where shown, is once, few, many, or a class for clones that have expanded.

J: TRBJ2-1
V: TRBV14
size: NA
D: NA
DNA: TGTGCCAGCAGCCAATGGGTAGGTGAGCAGTTCTTC
CDR3: CASSQWVGEQFF

J: TRBJ1-1
V: TRBV19
size: few
D: NA
DNA: TGTGCCAGTAGGCTCTCCTCGAACACTGAAGCTTTCTTT
CDR3: CASRLSSNTEAFF

J: TRBJ1-2
V: TRBV29-1
size: NA
D: TRBD1
DNA: TGCAGCGTTCAAGGACAGGTCTCGGGCTACACCTTC
CDR3: CSVQGQVSGYTF

J: TRBJ2-4
V: TRBV4-3
size: once
D: TRBD2
DNA: TGCGCCAGCAGCCAAGGACTAGCGGCAAACATTCAGTACTTC
CDR3: CASSQGLAANIQYF

J: TRBJ2-7
V: TRBV6-5
size: once
D: NA
DNA: TGTGCCAGCAGGAGACAGGGCGGGGTCTACGAGCAGTACTTC
CDR3: CASRRQGGVYEQYF

J: TRBJ2-2
V: TRBV5-1
size: NA
D: TRBD1
DNA: TGCGCCAGCAGCTTTTGGACAGGGGATGCCGGGGAGCTGTTTTTT
CDR3: CASSFWTGDAGELFF

J: TRBJ2-2
V: TRBV7-9
size: NA
D: NA
DNA: TGTGCCAGCAGCTGGCCCGTAGGGGAGCTGTTTTTT
CDR3: CASSWPVGELFF

J: TRBJ1-2
V: TRBV24-1
size: NA
D: NA
DNA: TGTGCCACCAGTGTTGGCAGAGCCCACTATGGCTACACCTTC
CDR3: CATSVGRAHYGYTF

J: TRBJ2-7
V: TRBV7-9
size: NA
D: TRBD1
DNA: TGTGCCAGCAGCCCGCGGCGGACAGGGCCCTACGAGCAGTACTTC
CDR3: CASSPRRTGPYEQYF

J: TRBJ2-7
V: TRBV28
size: NA
D: NA
DNA: TGTGCCACCTCGATCGGGCCAGCACCCTACGAGCAGTACTTC
CDR3: CATSIGPAPYEQYF

J: TRBJ2-1
V: TRBV3-1/TRBV3-2
size: NA
D: NA
DNA: TGTGCCAGCAGCCAAGAACCCCGAGACCGGGACGAGGACAATGAGCAGTTCTTC
CDR3: CASSQEPRDRDEDNEQFF

J: TRBJ1-4
V: TRBV7-9
size: NA
D: NA
DNA: TGTGCCAGCAGCACTCAGAATAGAGCTAATGAAAAACTGTTTTTT
CDR3: CASSTQNRANEKLFF

J: TRBJ2-1
V: TRBV27
size: NA
D: TRBD2
DNA: TGTGCCAGCGGGATCGGAACCGGGACTAGCGGAGAGCAGTTCTTC
CDR3: CASGIGTGTSGEQFF

J: TRBJ2-7
V: TRBV12-3/TRBV12-4
size: NA
D: TRBD1
DNA: TGTGCCAGCGGCCGGGACAGGGCTTACGAGCAGTACTTC
CDR3: CASGRDRAYEQYF

J: TRBJ2-7
V: TRBV6-2/TRBV6-3
size: NA
D: NA
DNA: TGTGCCAGCAGTCGTCCAGTCAGTACCTACGAGCAGTACTTC
CDR3: CASSRPVSTYEQYF

J: TRBJ2-2
V: TRBV27
size: NA
D: NA
DNA: TGTGCCAGCAGTTCCCGGACCGTGTTAACCGGGGAGCTGTTTTTT
CDR3: CASSSRTVLTGELFF

J: TRBJ1-2
V: TRBV6-5
size: NA
D: NA
DNA: TGTGCCAGCAGTCCTCCAGGTCTAGGCTACACCTTC
CDR3: CASSPPGLGYTF

J: TRBJ1-1
V: TRBV30
size: NA
D: TRBD1
DNA: TGTGCCTGGAGTGGACAGGGGAACACTGAAGCTTTCTTT
CDR3: CAWSGQGNTEAFF

J: TRBJ1-1
V: TRBV7-9
size: NA
D: TRBD1
DNA: TGTGCCAGCAGGTGGACAGGGATGAACGCTGAAGCTTTCTTT
CDR3: CASRWTGMNAEAFF

J: TRBJ2-7
V: TRBV6-5
size: NA
D: TRBD1
DNA: TGTGCCAGCAGGGGGACAGGGGGCCACGAGCAGTACTTC
CDR3: CASRGTGGHEQYF

J: TRBJ2-1
V: TRBV27
size: NA
D: TRBD2
DNA: TGTGCCACCACCGGGACTACCTACAATGAGCAGTTCTTC
CDR3: CATTGTTYNEQFF

J: TRBJ2-1
V: TRBV12-3/TRBV12-4
size: NA
D: NA
DNA: TGTGCCAGCAGTTTCCAACGTAGTCGGCAGTTCTTC
CDR3: CASSFQRSRQFF

J: TRBJ2-3
V: TRBV28
size: NA
D: NA
DNA: TGTGCCAGCAGTTTTAGGCCCCGGAAAGATACGCAGTATTTT
CDR3: CASSFRPRKDTQYF

J: TRBJ2-7
V: TRBV5-5
size: NA
D: NA
DNA: TGTGCCAGCAGCTTGGAGTTCAGGGGGAGGACCTACGAGCAGTACTTC
CDR3: CASSLEFRGRTYEQYF

J: TRBJ2-3
V: TRBV9
size: NA
D: NA
DNA: TGTGCCAGCAGCGCCTTTCCCCGGGTCACAGATACGCAGTATTTT
CDR3: CASSAFPRVTDTQYF

J: TRBJ1-6
V: TRBV5-5
size: NA
D: TRBD1
DNA: TGTGCCAGCAGCCAAAAGGACCAAGGGGGCAGGGGCAATTCACCCCTCCACTTT
CDR3: CASSQKDQGGRGNSPLHF

J: TRBJ2-1
V: TRBV6-6
size: NA
D: NA
DNA: TGTGCCAGCAGTTACGGAGGCAATGAGCAGTTCTTC
CDR3: CASSYGGNEQFF

J: TRBJ2-7
V: TRBV2
size: NA
D: NA
DNA: TGTGCCAGCGGTGTTGAGTGGGGTCCCAACTACGAGCAGTACTTC
CDR3: CASGVEWGPNYEQYF

J: TRBJ1-4
V: TRBV21-1
size: NA
D: NA
DNA: TGTGCCAGCAGCAGCGCGACAGGAGGATCAACTAATGAAAAACTGTTTTTT
CDR3: CASSSATGGSTNEKLFF

J: TRBJ1-3
V: TRBV18
size: NA
D: TRBD1
DNA: TGTGCCAGCTCACATCCTGTGCAGGGGGCTGAAAACACCATATATTTT
CDR3: CASSHPVQGAENTIYF

J: TRBJ2-1
V: TRBV29-1
size: NA
D: TRBD2
DNA: TGCAGCGTTATGGGACTATACTCCTACAATGAGCAGTTCTTC
CDR3: CSVMGLYSYNEQFF

J: TRBJ1-5
V: TRBV2
size: NA
D: TRBD1
DNA: TGTGCCAGCAGTGCGACAGGGGTGGGCAATCAGCCCCAGCATTTT
CDR3: CASSATGVGNQPQHF

J: TRBJ2-7
V: TRBV5-1
size: NA
D: NA
DNA: TGCGCCAGCAGCTTGGTAGGGGGGTCCTACGAGCAGTACTTC
CDR3: CASSLVGGSYEQYF

J: TRBJ2-1
V: TRBV15
size: NA
D: TRBD1
DNA: TGTGCCACCAGCAGAGATTGGGGACAGCGCCCCTCCTACAATGAGCAGTTCTTC
CDR3: CATSRDWGQRPSYNEQFF

J: TRBJ2-3
V: TRBV4-3
size: NA
D: NA
DNA: TGCGCCAGCAGCCAAGTACGTCGGGGCCCGGATACGCAGTATTTT
CDR3: CASSQVRRGPDTQYF

J: TRBJ2-1
V: TRBV7-9
size: few
D: NA
DNA: TGTGCCAGCAGCTTAGGTCTGGACAGCACGGCGATATACAATGAGCAGTTCTTC
CDR3: CASSLGLDSTAIYNEQFF

J: TRBJ2-6
V: TRBV6-4
size: NA
D: NA
DNA: TGTGCCAGCAGTTTCTCTGGGGCCAACGTCCTGACTTTC
CDR3: CASSFSGANVLTF

J: TRBJ1-2
V: TRBV6-6
size: NA
D: TRBD1
DNA: TGTGCCAGCAGTTCAGAAGCGGGACAGGGTGGCTACACCTTC
CDR3: CASSSEAGQGGYTF

J: TRBJ2-7
V: TRBV9
size: NA
D: NA
DNA: TGTGCCAGCAGCGTAGTCGCGGGTCAGGGGTTATACGAGCAGTACTTC
CDR3: CASSVVAGQGLYEQYF

J: TRBJ2-3
V: TRBV9
size: NA
D: TRBD2
DNA: TGTGCCAGCAGCTCCGAACTAGCGGGCGAGGATACGCAGTATTTT
CDR3: CASSSELAGEDTQYF

J: TRBJ2-5
V: TRBV5-1
size: NA
D: NA
DNA: TGCGCCAGCAGCTTAGGACAGACCAAAGAGACCCAGTACTTC
CDR3: CASSLGQTKETQYF

J: TRBJ2-1
V: TRBV9
size: NA
D: TRBD2
DNA: TGTGCCAGCAGCGCCGGACTAGCGGGAGCTTTTTATGAGCAGTTCTTC
CDR3: CASSAGLAGAFYEQFF